Below are 32 T cell receptor beta chains sequenced from a single sample in a study of T cells in Graves' hyperthyroidism and ophthalmopathy. TCR beta CDR3 region amplification was performed from RNA transcripts. Using the HTBI primer set, a first-round RT-PCR was run on the TCR CDR3. MiXCR was run by TCRdb on the multiplex PCR reads, yielding one entry per CDR3 protein. The profile covers more than 550,000 distinct CDR3 sequences, with approximately 19% appearing a single time and roughly a sixth taken by the ten largest. The sequencing input was blood. All receptors derive from a woman aged 50 to 60 with Graves' hyperthyroidism that later progressed to Graves' ophthalmopathy.

V gene TRBV7-2 combines with J gene TRBJ2-2, with D perhaps matching TRBD1 (6 bases). The germline V gene has CDR1 SGHTA and CDR2 FQGNSA. The V end was cut by 3 bases, the J end by 6 bases, with 11 bases between. This CDR3 comprises 14 residues. CDR3 coding DNA: TGTGCCAGCAGCTTGGACACAGGGCCCGGGGAGCTGTTTTTT. This translates into CASSLDTGPGELFF. The full variable domain, its missing parts supplied by reference TRBV7-2 and TRBJ2-2, is GAGVSQSPSNKVTEKGKDVELRCDPISGHTALYWYRQSLGQGLEFLIYFQGNSAPDKSGLPSDRFSAERTGGSVSTLTIQRTQQEDSAVYLCASSLDTGPGELFFGEGSRLTVL.

The sample holds many counts of this clonotype. The chain carries TRBV12-3 or TRBV12-4 and TRBJ2-3; tentative D call: TRBD1 (6 bases). V was pared by 6 bases and J by 4 bases, with 8 bases between. This CDR3 comprises 12 residues. CDR3 protein: CASRRTADTQYF. CDR3 DNA: TGTGCCAGCAGACGGACAGCAGATACGCAGTATTTT.

V usage is TRBV3-1 and J usage is TRBJ1-6; 8 nucleotides agree with TRBD1. The germline CDR1 and CDR2 sequences are LGHDT and YNNKEL (reference sequence). CDR3 length equals 14 residues. The V segment lost 4 bases and the J segment 10 bases; nucleotides outside the gene matches: 6. The CDR3 DNA reads as TGTGCCAGCAGCCCGGACAGGGCCTGGTCACCCCTCCACTTT. It translates to CASSPDRAWSPLHF.

This clonotype occurred many times. V gene TRBV7-8 combines with J gene TRBJ2-1, with D possibly TRBD2 on 5 matching bases. Looked up from germline, CDR1 is SGHVS and CDR2 is FQNEAQ. V was pared by 5 bases and J by 1 base, with 21 bases between. The CDR3 covers 18 residues. As DNA, the CDR3 is TGTGCCAGCAGCACACATCATTTTGACTACGCATCCTACAATGAGCAGTTCTTC. Amino acid sequence: CASSTHHFDYASYNEQFF.

This clonotype came up many times. The CDR3 region is CASSQVASGGAPIGQFF. The CDR3, as DNA: TGTGCCAGCAGCCAAGTGGCAAGCGGGGGGGCCCCTATCGGGCAGTTCTTC. The V gene is TRBV3-1, the J gene TRBJ2-1; 10 nucleotides align to TRBD2. The CDR3 is made up of 17 amino acids. V shed 1 base, J shed 12 bases, and the junction held 15 bases outside the gene matches. Germline-derived CDR1 and CDR2 are LGHDT and YNNKEL (reference sequence).

This clonotype was seen ten or more times. The rearrangement uses TRBV11-2 and TRBJ2-7; 8 positions match TRBD2. The CDR3 has 14 residues. In germline, CDR1 is SGHAT, CDR2 FQNNGV. V shed 3 bases and J 3 bases; nucleotides not matched to a gene: 4. CDR3 nucleotides: TGTGCCAGCAGCTTTTCGCGGGGGGTCTACGAGCAGTACTTC. This encodes CASSFSRGVYEQYF.

There are many counts of this clonotype. The genes are TRBV7-3 and TRBJ1-1; a possible D gene is TRBD1 (5 bases). CDR1 and CDR2 from the germline V gene are SGHTA and FQGTGA. V was cut by 2 bases and J by 7 bases, with 11 bases left in between. The CDR3 sequence is 13 residues long. The CDR3 region is CASSLQGRGEAFF. DNA of the CDR3: TGTGCCAGCAGCTTACAGGGTCGCGGTGAAGCTTTCTTT.

The chain carries TRBV14 and TRBJ1-1; the D is unclear. V lost 0 bases and J lost 6, with 14 bases in between. This CDR3 contains 15 residues. Germline lookup yields CDR1 SGHDN and CDR2 FVKESK. CDR3 sequence (DNA): TGTGCCAGCAGCCAAGAGTTCCGGGTCCAATCTGAAGCTTTCTTT. It encodes CASSQEFRVQSEAFF. Full variable domain (remainder filled in from reference TRBV14 and TRBJ1-1): EAGVTQFPSHSVIEKGQTVTLRCDPISGHDNLYWYRRVMGKEIKFLLHFVKESKQDESGMPNNRFLAERTGGTYSTLKVQPAELEDSGVYFCASSQEFRVQSEAFFGQGTRLTVV.

This clonotype was counted ten times or more. This chain uses TRBV18 with TRBJ1-1, with no clear D. The CDR3 runs 15 residues. Germline CDR1 is KGHSH and CDR2 is LQKENI. Deletions cut 2 bases from V and 1 base from J, with 11 bases between. This CDR3 is CASSPTVAANTEAFF. DNA of the CDR3: TGTGCCAGCTCACCAACGGTTGCCGCGAACACTGAAGCTTTCTTT.

There are many counts of this clonotype. The chain joins TRBV20-1 to TRBJ1-4; no reliable D call. Between the trimmed V and J ends, which lost 1 base and 6 bases, there was a span of 21 bases. Germline loops: CDR1 DFQATT, CDR2 SNEGSKA (reference sequence). There are 17 residues in the CDR3. The CDR3 bases are TGCAGTGCTAGAGCGACCCCCACCCTGGACGAATATGAAAAACTGTTTTTT. Its translation is CSARATPTLDEYEKLFF.

The rearrangement uses TRBV6-1 and TRBJ2-7, with 8 bases aligning to TRBD1. There are 16 residues in the CDR3. Germline V CDR1 and CDR2: MNHNS, SASEGT. Unmatched junction bases numbered 15, after V lost 7 bases and J lost 4 bases. DNA for the CDR3: TGTGCCAGCACCCAAGGTGCAGGACAGGGCGTTTACGAGCAGTACTTC. This encodes CASTQGAGQGVYEQYF.

Ten or more counts support this clonotype. The gene calls are TRBV20-1 and TRBJ1-5; TRBD1 matches 7 bases. V dropped 6 bases and J dropped 4; count of bases not matched to a gene: 6. This CDR3 comprises 13 residues. The V gene's germline CDR1 is DFQATT and CDR2 SNEGSKA (reference sequence). The CDR3 DNA sequence: TGCAGTGCGTCGGGACAGCAGAATCAGCCCCAGCATTTT. This sequence encodes CSASGQQNQPQHF.

Only a few counts were recorded for this clonotype. This chain links TRBV29-1 with TRBJ1-4; D call uncertain. Germline-derived CDR1 and CDR2 are SQVTM and ANQGSEA. The CDR3 has 14 residues. The V end lost 2 bases, the J end lost 8 bases, and 15 bases lay between the germline ends. CDR3 sequence (DNA): TGCAGCGTTGAACTGGACCGCTATCCGGAAAAACTGTTTTTT. Translated: CSVELDRYPEKLFF.

This clonotype was counted at least ten times. The chain employs TRBV3-1 and TRBJ2-7, with unresolved D. Trimming removed 3 bases at V and 5 bases at J, with 14 bases between. The germline V gene encodes CDR1 LGHDT and CDR2 YNNKEL (reference sequence). The CDR3 length is 14 residues. The CDR3 nucleotides read TGTGCCAGCAGCCAGATCCAAACGTCCAACGAGCAGTACTTC. The encoded protein is CASSQIQTSNEQYF.

This clonotype was seen more than once but under ten times. This chain connects TRBV28 to TRBJ1-4; D is possibly TRBD1 (5 bases). CDR3 length: 14 amino acids. Germline loops: CDR1 MDHEN, CDR2 SYDVKM. V was cut by 7 bases and J by 1 base, with 10 bases left in between. The CDR3 DNA reads as TGTGCCAGCAACCGGGACGAAACTAATGAAAAACTGTTTTTT. Translated, it gives CASNRDETNEKLFF.

The genes are TRBV6-2 or TRBV6-3 and TRBJ2-1, with 10 bases fitting TRBD2. The CDR3 has 18 residues. After removal of 6 bases from V and 0 bases from J, the junction contained 11 bases not matched to a gene. Germline values: CDR1 MNHEY, CDR2 SVGEGT. The CDR3 DNA sequence: TGTGCCAGCAGGGGTTCAGCGGGGGGGGCCAGCTCCTACAATGAGCAGTTCTTC. This encodes CASRGSAGGASSYNEQFF.

The chain is built from TRBV9 and TRBJ2-5; D is uncertain. Trimming took off 0 bases at V and 3 bases at J, with 6 bases between the two ends. Germline CDR1 is SGDLS and CDR2 is YYNGEE. The length of the CDR3 is 13 residues. The CDR3 spells CASSVALEETQYF. DNA for the CDR3: TGTGCCAGCAGCGTAGCTCTAGAAGAGACCCAGTACTTC.

This clonotype has more than one count but fewer than ten. V usage is TRBV27 and J usage is TRBJ2-1; D remains unclear. Germline CDR1 and CDR2: MNHEY and SMNVEV (reference sequence). V lost 3 bases to trimming and J lost 3 bases, with 12 bases between them. This CDR3 region has 15 residues. CDR3 amino acids: CASSFRGRLYNEQFF. Written as DNA, the CDR3 is TGTGCCAGCAGTTTTCGTGGCAGACTCTACAATGAGCAGTTCTTC.

The sample holds a few counts of this clonotype. The rearrangement joins TRBV6-1 to TRBJ1-1; tentative D call: TRBD1 (6 bases). Germline loops: CDR1 MNHNS, CDR2 SASEGT. Trimming cost V 1 base and J 1 base, with 13 bases left between them. The CDR3 loop spans 16 amino acids. The CDR3 DNA is TGTGCCAGCAGTGAAGTCAGGGGCGCGTGGAACACTGAAGCTTTCTTT. Translating gives CASSEVRGAWNTEAFF.

A note on this clonotype: It is likely a read error, because the conserved phenylalanine at the end of the CDR3 is missing. The rearrangement uses TRBV7-2 and TRBJ2-1, with D maybe TRBD1 (5 bases). V shed 5 bases and J shed 2 bases, with 13 bases lying between them. Germline V lookup: CDR1 SGHTA, CDR2 FQGNSA. This CDR3 spans 15 amino acids. The CDR3 region is CASSPETETYNEQFL. The CDR3 DNA is TGTGCCAGCAGCCCAGAGACAGAGACCTACAATGAGCAGTTCCTC.

This clonotype was counted ten times or more. The CDR3: CSASVLKNIQYF. In DNA form, the CDR3 reads TGCAGTGCCTCAGTCCTGAAAAACATTCAGTACTTC. The chain links TRBV20-1 to TRBJ2-4, with unresolved D. V shed 6 bases and J shed 4 bases, with 10 bases lying between them. CDR1 is DFQATT and CDR2 is SNEGSKA in the germline V gene (reference sequence). The CDR3 loop spans 12 amino acids.

In this sample, this clonotype turned up a few times. CDR3 nucleotides: TGTGCCAGCAGCGGCGCAGGGAGGAGCACTGAAGCTTTCTTT. Protein product: CASSGAGRSTEAFF. This chain links TRBV9 with TRBJ1-1, with TRBD1 as a possible D gene (5 bases). Between the trimmed V and J ends, which lost 3 bases and 4 bases, there was a span of 13 bases. In germline, CDR1 is SGDLS, CDR2 YYNGEE. The CDR3 is 14 amino acids.

This clonotype was seen a handful of times. The chain has TRBV5-1 and TRBJ1-2; D call uncertain. CDR3 length: 14 amino acids. Trimming removed 4 bases at V and 2 bases at J, with 12 bases between. Germline loops: CDR1 SGHRS, CDR2 YFSETQ. CDR3 loop: CASSPPTDNYGYTF. CDR3 DNA sequence: TGCGCCAGCAGCCCGCCCACGGACAACTATGGCTACACCTTC.

The chain has TRBV6-2 or TRBV6-3 and TRBJ1-2, with TRBD1 matching 7 bases. V trimming: 8 bases; J trimming: 6 bases; junction bases outside the gene matches: 12. Germline CDR1 reads MNHEY; CDR2 reads SVGEGT. The CDR3 runs 14 residues. The CDR3 loop is CASGQTGSWDGYTF. Written as DNA, the CDR3 is TGTGCCAGCGGCCAGACAGGGTCATGGGATGGCTACACCTTC.

This clonotype was seen repeatedly, ten times or more. The gene calls are TRBV3-1 and TRBJ2-1; D not certain. The CDR3 is 11 residues long. CDR1 and CDR2 from the germline V gene are LGHDT and YNNKEL (reference sequence). V lost 5 bases and J lost 7, with 6 bases in between. The CDR3 DNA reads as TGTGCCAGCAGCTACTTAAATGAGCAGTTCTTC. Protein: CASSYLNEQFF.

This chain joins TRBV4-1 and TRBJ2-2; 7 bases fit TRBD2. The trim removed 1 base at V and 4 bases at J, leaving 9 bases unmatched. Germline CDR1 MGHRA, CDR2 YSYEKL. This CDR3 is built from 17 residues. The CDR3 region has the DNA TGCGCCAGCAGCCAAGGACCCTACGGCGGGGGCACCGGGGAGCTGTTTTTT. This sequence encodes CASSQGPYGGGTGELFF.

This clonotype has just a few counts. V usage is TRBV27 and J usage is TRBJ2-7; 8 positions agree with TRBD2. Trimming took 2 bases from V and 4 from J; bases not matched to a gene: 10. Germline CDR1 and CDR2: MNHEY and SMNVEV (reference sequence). This CDR3 has 16 residues. In nucleotides, the CDR3 is TGTGCCAGCAGTTTAGCCGGGGGGGCCGTTAATTACGAGCAGTACTTC. Protein: CASSLAGGAVNYEQYF.

There are a few counts of this clonotype. CDR3 DNA sequence: TGTGCCAGCAGTCCCACCCTCAGGGCGAGCTCCTATAATTCACCCCTCCACTTT. Translated, it gives CASSPTLRASSYNSPLHF. The V gene is TRBV6-2 or TRBV6-3, the J gene TRBJ1-6; D may be TRBD1 (5 bases). Germline V CDR1 and CDR2: MNHEY, SVGEGT. The V end was cut by 5 bases, the J end by 0 bases, with 17 bases between. The CDR3 runs to 18 residues.

This clonotype was detected a few times. The chain has TRBV6-1 and TRBJ1-2; 8 bases line up with TRBD1. The CDR3 has 15 residues. V was pared by 1 base and J by 4 bases, with 5 bases of the junction left unmatched. Germline CDR1 is MNHNS and CDR2 is SASEGT. The CDR3 loop reads CASSEGLDRAYGYTF. CDR3 nucleotides: TGTGCCAGCAGTGAAGGCTTGGACAGGGCCTATGGCTACACCTTC.

The chain combines TRBV6-1 with TRBJ1-1, with 8 bases identical to TRBD1. Germline V gene data show CDR1 as MNHNS and CDR2 as SASEGT. The CDR3 length is 13 residues. V lost 4 bases and J lost 5; bases outside the gene matches: 3. The CDR3 DNA reads TGTGCCAGCAGTGCCAACAGGGGGACTGAAGCTTTCTTT. It is translated as CASSANRGTEAFF.

This clonotype was recorded a few times. The chain recombines TRBV10-3 with TRBJ1-1; 9 bases line up with TRBD1. Germline CDR1 is ENHRY and CDR2 is SYGVKD. Germline trimming cut 6 bases from V and 8 bases from J; bases unmatched to any gene: 13. The CDR3 contains 15 residues. CDR3 nucleotides: TGTGCCATCAGGGGACAGGGAGCGGGGTTTTCAGAAGCTTTCTTT. It translates to CAIRGQGAGFSEAFF.

The chain couples TRBV4-1 to TRBJ1-4; tentatively, D is TRBD1 (6 bases). V lost 6 bases to trimming and J lost 10 bases, with 21 bases between them. The CDR3 length is 15 residues. Germline lookup yields CDR1 MGHRA and CDR2 YSYEKL. CDR3 region: CASRTRGGLSGKLFF. As DNA, the CDR3 is TGCGCCAGCAGGACCCGGGGGGGCCTTTCTGGAAAACTGTTTTTT.